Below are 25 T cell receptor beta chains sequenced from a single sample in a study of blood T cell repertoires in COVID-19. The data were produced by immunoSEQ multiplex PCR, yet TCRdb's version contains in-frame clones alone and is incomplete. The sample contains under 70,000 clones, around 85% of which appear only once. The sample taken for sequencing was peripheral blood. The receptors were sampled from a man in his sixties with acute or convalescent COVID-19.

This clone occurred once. CDR3 protein: CASSSFRTDTQYF. For the CDR3, the DNA is TGTGCCAGCAGCTCGTTCCGCACAGATACGCAGTATTTT. This chain connects TRBV7-9 to TRBJ2-3, with D uncertain. The germline gives CDR1 SEHNR, CDR2 FQNEAQ (reference sequence). The V and J ends lost 4 bases and 1 base respectively, with 6 bases between them. The CDR3 is 13 amino acids.

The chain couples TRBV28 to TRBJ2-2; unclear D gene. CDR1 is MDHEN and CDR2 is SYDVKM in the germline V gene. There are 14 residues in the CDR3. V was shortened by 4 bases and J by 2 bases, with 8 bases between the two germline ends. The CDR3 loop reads CASSYGGNTGELFF. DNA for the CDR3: TGTGCCAGCAGTTATGGCGGAAACACCGGGGAGCTGTTTTTT.

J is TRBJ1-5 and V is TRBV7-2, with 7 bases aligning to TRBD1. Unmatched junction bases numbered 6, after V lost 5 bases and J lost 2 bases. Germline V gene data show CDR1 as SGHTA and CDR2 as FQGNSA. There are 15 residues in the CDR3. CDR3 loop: CASSPGGYGNQPQHF. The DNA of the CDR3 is TGTGCCAGCAGCCCAGGGGGTTACGGCAATCAGCCCCAGCATTTT.

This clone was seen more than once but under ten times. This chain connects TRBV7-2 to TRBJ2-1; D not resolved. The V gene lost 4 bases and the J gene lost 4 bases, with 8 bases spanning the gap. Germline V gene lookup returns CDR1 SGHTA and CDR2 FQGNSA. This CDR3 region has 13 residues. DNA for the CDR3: TGTGCCAGCAGCTATCTATCATACAATGAGCAGTTCTTC. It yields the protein CASSYLSYNEQFF.

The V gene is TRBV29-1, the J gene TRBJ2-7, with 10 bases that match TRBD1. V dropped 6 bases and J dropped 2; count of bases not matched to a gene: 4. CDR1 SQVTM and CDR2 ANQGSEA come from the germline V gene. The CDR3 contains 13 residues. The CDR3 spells CSVPGQGTYEQYF. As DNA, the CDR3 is TGCAGCGTACCGGGACAGGGGACCTACGAGCAGTACTTC.

CDR3 coding DNA: TGTGCCAGCAGCCGCTTTGTAGACAGCGGGAGGGCAGATACGCAGTATTTT. This encodes CASSRFVDSGRADTQYF. V gene TRBV11-2 combines with J gene TRBJ2-3; 10 bases agree with TRBD2. This CDR3 has 17 amino acids. The germline V gene has CDR1 SGHAT and CDR2 FQNNGV. With 5 bases clipped from V and 4 bases from J, the junction kept 12 bases outside the gene matches.

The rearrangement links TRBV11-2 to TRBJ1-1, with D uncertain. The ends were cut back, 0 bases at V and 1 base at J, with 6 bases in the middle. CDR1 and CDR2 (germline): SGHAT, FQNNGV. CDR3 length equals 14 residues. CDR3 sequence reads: CASSLDVQNTEAFF. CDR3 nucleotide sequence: TGTGCCAGCAGCTTAGATGTCCAGAACACTGAAGCTTTCTTT.

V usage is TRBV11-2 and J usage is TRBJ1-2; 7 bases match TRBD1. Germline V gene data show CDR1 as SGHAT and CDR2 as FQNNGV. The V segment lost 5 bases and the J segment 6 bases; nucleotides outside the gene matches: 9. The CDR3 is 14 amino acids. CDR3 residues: CASSQTGIGHGYTF. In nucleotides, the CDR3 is TGTGCCAGCAGCCAGACAGGGATTGGCCATGGCTACACCTTC.

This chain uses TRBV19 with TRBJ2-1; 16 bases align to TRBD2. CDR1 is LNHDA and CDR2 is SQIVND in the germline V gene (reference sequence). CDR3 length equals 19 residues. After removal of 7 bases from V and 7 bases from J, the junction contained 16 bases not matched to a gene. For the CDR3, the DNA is TGTGCCAGTATAGGGGCCCCGGGACTAGCGGGAGGGCCGAGGAATGAGCAGTTCTTC. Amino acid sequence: CASIGAPGLAGGPRNEQFF. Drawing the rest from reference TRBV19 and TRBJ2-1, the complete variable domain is DGGITQSPKYLFRKEGQNVTLSCEQNLNHDAMYWYRQDPGQGLRLIYYSQIVNDFQKGDIAEGYSVSREKKESFPLTVTSAQKNPTAFYLCASIGAPGLAGGPRNEQFFGPGTRLTVL.

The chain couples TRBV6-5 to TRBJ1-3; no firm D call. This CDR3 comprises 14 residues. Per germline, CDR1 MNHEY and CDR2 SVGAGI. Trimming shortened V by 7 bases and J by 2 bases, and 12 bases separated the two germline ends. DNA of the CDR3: TGTGCCAGCACCAAGAGGGAGGCTGGAAACACCATATATTTT. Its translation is CASTKREAGNTIYF.

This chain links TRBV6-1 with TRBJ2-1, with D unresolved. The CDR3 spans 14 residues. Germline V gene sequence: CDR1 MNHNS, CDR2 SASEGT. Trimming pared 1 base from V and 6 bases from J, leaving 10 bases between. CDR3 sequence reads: CASSEVRLGNEQFF. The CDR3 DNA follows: TGTGCCAGCAGTGAAGTCCGACTGGGCAATGAGCAGTTCTTC.

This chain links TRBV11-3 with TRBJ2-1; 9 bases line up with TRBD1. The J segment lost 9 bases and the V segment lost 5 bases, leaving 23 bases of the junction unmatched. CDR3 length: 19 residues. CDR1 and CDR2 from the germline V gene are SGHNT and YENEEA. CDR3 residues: CASSQNKVGGQGPAGEQFF. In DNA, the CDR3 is TGTGCCAGCAGCCAGAATAAAGTCGGGGGACAGGGACCGGCCGGTGAGCAGTTCTTC.

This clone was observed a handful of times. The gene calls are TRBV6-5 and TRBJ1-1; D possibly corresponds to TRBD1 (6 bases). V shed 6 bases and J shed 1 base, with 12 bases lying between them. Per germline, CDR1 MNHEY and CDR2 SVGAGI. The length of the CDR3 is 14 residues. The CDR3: CASRPPGQNTEAFF. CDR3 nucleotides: TGTGCCAGCAGGCCTCCGGGACAGAACACTGAAGCTTTCTTT.

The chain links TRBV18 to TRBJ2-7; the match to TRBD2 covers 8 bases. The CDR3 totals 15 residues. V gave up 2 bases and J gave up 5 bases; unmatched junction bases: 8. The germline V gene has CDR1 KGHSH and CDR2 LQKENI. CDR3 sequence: CASSPGAGVINEQYF. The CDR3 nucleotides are TGTGCCAGCTCACCAGGAGCGGGAGTCATCAACGAGCAGTACTTC.

CDR3 protein: CASSEGGSYYEQYF. CDR3 in DNA: TGTGCCAGCAGTGAAGGCGGGTCTTACTACGAGCAGTACTTC. This chain connects TRBV6-1 to TRBJ2-7, with D possibly being TRBD2 (5 bases). The CDR3 loop spans 14 amino acids. Between the trimmed V and J ends, which lost 1 base and 3 bases, there was a span of 10 bases. Germline CDR1 MNHNS, CDR2 SASEGT.

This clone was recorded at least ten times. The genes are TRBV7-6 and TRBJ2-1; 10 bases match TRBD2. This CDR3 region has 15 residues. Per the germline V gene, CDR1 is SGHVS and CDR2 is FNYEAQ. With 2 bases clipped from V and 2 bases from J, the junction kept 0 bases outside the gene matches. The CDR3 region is CASSLLAGAYNEQFF. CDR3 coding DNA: TGTGCCAGCAGCTTACTAGCGGGAGCCTACAATGAGCAGTTCTTC.

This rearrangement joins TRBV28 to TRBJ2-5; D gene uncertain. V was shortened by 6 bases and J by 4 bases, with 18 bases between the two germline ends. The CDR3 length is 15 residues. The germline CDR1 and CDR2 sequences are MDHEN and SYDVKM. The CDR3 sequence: CASRRLEHSRETQYF. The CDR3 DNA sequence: TGTGCCAGCAGAAGGTTGGAACACAGTAGAGAGACCCAGTACTTC.

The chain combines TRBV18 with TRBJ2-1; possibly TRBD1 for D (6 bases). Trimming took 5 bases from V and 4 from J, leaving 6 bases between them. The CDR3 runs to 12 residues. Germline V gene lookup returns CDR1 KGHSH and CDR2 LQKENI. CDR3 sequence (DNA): TGTGCCAGCTCAGACAGGTACAATGAGCAGTTCTTC. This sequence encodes CASSDRYNEQFF.

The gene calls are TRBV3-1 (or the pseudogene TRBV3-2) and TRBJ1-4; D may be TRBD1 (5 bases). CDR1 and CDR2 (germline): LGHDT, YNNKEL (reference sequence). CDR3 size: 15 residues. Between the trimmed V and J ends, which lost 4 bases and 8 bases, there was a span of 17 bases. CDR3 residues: CASSLLQDWGEKLFF. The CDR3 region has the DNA TGTGCCAGCAGCCTTCTACAGGATTGGGGCGAAAAACTGTTTTTT.

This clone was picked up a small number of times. The CDR3 DNA reads as TGTGCCGCTTACTTGCGGGGGAGCTCCTACAATGAGCAGTTCTTC. The encoded protein is CAAYLRGSSYNEQFF. V and J are TRBV2 and TRBJ2-1; TRBD2 matches at 7 bases. V shed 11 bases, J shed 0 bases, and the junction held 10 bases outside the gene matches. This CDR3 comprises 15 residues. Germline V gene sequence: CDR1 SNHLY, CDR2 FYNNEI.

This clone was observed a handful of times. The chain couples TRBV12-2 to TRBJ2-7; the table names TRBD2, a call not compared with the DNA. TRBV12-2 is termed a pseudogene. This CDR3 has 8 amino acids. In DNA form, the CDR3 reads TGTGCAGGAGAGGAGCAGTACTTC. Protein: CAGEEQYF.

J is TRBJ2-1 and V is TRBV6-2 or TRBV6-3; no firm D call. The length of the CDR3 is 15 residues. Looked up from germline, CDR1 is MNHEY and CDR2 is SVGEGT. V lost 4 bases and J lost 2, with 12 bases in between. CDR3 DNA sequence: TGTGCCAGCAGTTCCGTGGCAGTGGCCTACAATGAGCAGTTCTTC. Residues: CASSSVAVAYNEQFF.

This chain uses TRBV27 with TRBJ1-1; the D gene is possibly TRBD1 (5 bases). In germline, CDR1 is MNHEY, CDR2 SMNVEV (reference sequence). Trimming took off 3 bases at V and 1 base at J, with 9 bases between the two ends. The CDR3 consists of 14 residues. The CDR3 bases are TGTGCCAGCAGTTTTGGGGCGAGGAACACTGAAGCTTTCTTT. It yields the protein CASSFGARNTEAFF.

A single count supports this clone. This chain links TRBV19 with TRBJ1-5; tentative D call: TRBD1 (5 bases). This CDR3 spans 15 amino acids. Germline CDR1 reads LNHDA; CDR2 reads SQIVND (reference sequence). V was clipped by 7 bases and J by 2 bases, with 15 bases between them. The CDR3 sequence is CASTRRAGRNQPQHF. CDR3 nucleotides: TGTGCCAGTACCCGACGGGCAGGGCGCAATCAGCCCCAGCATTTT. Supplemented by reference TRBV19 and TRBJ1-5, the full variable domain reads DGGITQSPKYLFRKEGQNVTLSCEQNLNHDAMYWYRQDPGQGLRLIYYSQIVNDFQKGDIAEGYSVSREKKESFPLTVTSAQKNPTAFYLCASTRRAGRNQPQHFGDGTRLSIL.

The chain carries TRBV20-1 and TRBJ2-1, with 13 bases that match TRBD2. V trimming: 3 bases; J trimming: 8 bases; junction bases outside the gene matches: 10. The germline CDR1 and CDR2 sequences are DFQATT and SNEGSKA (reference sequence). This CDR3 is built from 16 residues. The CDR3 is CSASRGLAGDGDEQFF. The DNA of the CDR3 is TGCAGTGCTAGTAGAGGACTAGCGGGAGACGGGGATGAGCAGTTCTTC.